This T cell receptor beta chain was recovered during a study of T cell responses to AZD1222 COVID-19 vaccine. V was shortened by 7 bases and J by 3 bases, with 10 bases between the two germline ends. Germline V gives CDR1 MDHEN, CDR2 SYDVKM. CDR3 length: 12 amino acids. The protocol was immunoSEQ multiplex PCR, while the TCRdb copy is restricted to in-frame clones and leaves out a portion. The table has about 110,000 clones, 86% seen once; the top ten hold about 3%. This chain uses TRBV28 with TRBJ2-7; D is possibly TRBD2 (6 bases). The sample consisted of peripheral blood, taken on day 0 of AZD1222 vaccination. The receptor comes from an adult in good health. The CDR3 coding sequence is TGTGCCAGCATAGGGACTCACTACGAGCAGTACTTC. Protein sequence: CASIGTHYEQYF.